This T cell receptor beta chain was sequenced for a study of radiotherapy plus CTLA-4 blockade in lung cancer. Clones were sequenced by immunoSEQ multiplex PCR, and TCRdb holds only the in-frame ones, with some missing. There are about 62,000 clones in the sample; roughly four fifths occur only once, and 2.5% to 3% lies in the top ten. V was cut by 10 bases and J by 2 bases, with 12 bases left in between. CDR1 is MNHEY and CDR2 is SVGAGI in the germline V gene. The CDR3 extends over 13 amino acids. The sample in question was peripheral blood, obtained from a patient treated with radiotherapy plus ipilimumab. This sequence was found in a human donor with non-small cell lung cancer who had a complete response to radiotherapy plus ipilimumab. The chain recombines TRBV6-5 with TRBJ2-4; a possible D gene is TRBD2 (5 bases). The CDR3 nucleotides are TGTGCCACACAACTAGATTCCAAAAACATTCAGTACTTC. It specifies CATQLDSKNIQYF.